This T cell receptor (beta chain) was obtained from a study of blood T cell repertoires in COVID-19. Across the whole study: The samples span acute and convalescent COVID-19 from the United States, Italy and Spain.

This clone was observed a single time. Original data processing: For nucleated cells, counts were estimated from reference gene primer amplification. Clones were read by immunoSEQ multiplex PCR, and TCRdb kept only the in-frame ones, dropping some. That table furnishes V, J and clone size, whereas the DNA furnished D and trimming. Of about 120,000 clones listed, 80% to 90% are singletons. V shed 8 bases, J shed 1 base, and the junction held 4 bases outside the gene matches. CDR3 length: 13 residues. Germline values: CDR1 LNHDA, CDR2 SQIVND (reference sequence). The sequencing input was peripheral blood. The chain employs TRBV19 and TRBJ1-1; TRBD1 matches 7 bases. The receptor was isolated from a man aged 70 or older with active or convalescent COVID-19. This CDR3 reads CASYTGENTEAFF. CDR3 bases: TGTGCCAGTTATACAGGGGAGAACACTGAAGCTTTCTTT.